Listed below are T cell receptor beta chains from one sample, sequenced in a study of human CD8 memory T cell subsets. TCRdb reworked the 5' RACE reads into one entry per CDR3 protein, no DNA. The specimen's table records about 7,400 distinct CDR3 sequences. The sequencing input was CD8+ T cells from PBMCs. These receptors all stem from a human donor in good health. Each CDR3 is given with its conserved first and last residue. Fields, in order: V gene, J gene, clone size, CDR3 protein. Expanded clones are given a class, and other clones once, few, many or no size at all.

V: TRBV5-6
J: TRBJ2-4
size: NA
CDR3: CASSLYLAGGPGENIQYF

V: TRBV20-1
J: TRBJ1-1
size: NA
CDR3: CSARAEQGRTEAFF

V: TRBV12-5
J: TRBJ1-1
size: NA
CDR3: CASGWGTENTEAFF

V: TRBV7-8
J: TRBJ2-3
size: NA
CDR3: CASSFETNTDTQYF

V: TRBV6-6
J: TRBJ1-5
size: NA
CDR3: CASSFRGEGNQPQHF

V: TRBV20-1
J: TRBJ2-7
size: medium-sized
CDR3: CSASLGRATYEQYF

V: TRBV19
J: TRBJ2-7
size: NA
CDR3: CASSQLGDTDYEQYF

V: TRBV7-2
J: TRBJ2-3
size: NA
CDR3: CASSLDWSGGDTQYF

V: TRBV20-1
J: TRBJ2-7
size: medium-sized
CDR3: CSAQGPGLYEQYF

V: TRBV5-1
J: TRBJ2-1
size: NA
CDR3: CASSLSVAEPYNEQFF

V: TRBV20-1
J: TRBJ1-6
size: NA
CDR3: CSANKLVANSPLHF

V: TRBV27
J: TRBJ2-7
size: NA
CDR3: CASSLSGRGWFYEQYF

V: TRBV29-1
J: TRBJ1-2
size: NA
CDR3: CSAGEGQGSYGYTF

V: TRBV6-6
J: TRBJ2-1
size: NA
CDR3: CASSAVANEQFF

V: TRBV15
J: TRBJ2-3
size: NA
CDR3: CATSRVSVTDTQYF

V: TRBV7-2
J: TRBJ2-2
size: NA
CDR3: CASSLSGRAAGELFF

V: TRBV27
J: TRBJ1-6
size: NA
CDR3: CATSGRSYNSPLHF